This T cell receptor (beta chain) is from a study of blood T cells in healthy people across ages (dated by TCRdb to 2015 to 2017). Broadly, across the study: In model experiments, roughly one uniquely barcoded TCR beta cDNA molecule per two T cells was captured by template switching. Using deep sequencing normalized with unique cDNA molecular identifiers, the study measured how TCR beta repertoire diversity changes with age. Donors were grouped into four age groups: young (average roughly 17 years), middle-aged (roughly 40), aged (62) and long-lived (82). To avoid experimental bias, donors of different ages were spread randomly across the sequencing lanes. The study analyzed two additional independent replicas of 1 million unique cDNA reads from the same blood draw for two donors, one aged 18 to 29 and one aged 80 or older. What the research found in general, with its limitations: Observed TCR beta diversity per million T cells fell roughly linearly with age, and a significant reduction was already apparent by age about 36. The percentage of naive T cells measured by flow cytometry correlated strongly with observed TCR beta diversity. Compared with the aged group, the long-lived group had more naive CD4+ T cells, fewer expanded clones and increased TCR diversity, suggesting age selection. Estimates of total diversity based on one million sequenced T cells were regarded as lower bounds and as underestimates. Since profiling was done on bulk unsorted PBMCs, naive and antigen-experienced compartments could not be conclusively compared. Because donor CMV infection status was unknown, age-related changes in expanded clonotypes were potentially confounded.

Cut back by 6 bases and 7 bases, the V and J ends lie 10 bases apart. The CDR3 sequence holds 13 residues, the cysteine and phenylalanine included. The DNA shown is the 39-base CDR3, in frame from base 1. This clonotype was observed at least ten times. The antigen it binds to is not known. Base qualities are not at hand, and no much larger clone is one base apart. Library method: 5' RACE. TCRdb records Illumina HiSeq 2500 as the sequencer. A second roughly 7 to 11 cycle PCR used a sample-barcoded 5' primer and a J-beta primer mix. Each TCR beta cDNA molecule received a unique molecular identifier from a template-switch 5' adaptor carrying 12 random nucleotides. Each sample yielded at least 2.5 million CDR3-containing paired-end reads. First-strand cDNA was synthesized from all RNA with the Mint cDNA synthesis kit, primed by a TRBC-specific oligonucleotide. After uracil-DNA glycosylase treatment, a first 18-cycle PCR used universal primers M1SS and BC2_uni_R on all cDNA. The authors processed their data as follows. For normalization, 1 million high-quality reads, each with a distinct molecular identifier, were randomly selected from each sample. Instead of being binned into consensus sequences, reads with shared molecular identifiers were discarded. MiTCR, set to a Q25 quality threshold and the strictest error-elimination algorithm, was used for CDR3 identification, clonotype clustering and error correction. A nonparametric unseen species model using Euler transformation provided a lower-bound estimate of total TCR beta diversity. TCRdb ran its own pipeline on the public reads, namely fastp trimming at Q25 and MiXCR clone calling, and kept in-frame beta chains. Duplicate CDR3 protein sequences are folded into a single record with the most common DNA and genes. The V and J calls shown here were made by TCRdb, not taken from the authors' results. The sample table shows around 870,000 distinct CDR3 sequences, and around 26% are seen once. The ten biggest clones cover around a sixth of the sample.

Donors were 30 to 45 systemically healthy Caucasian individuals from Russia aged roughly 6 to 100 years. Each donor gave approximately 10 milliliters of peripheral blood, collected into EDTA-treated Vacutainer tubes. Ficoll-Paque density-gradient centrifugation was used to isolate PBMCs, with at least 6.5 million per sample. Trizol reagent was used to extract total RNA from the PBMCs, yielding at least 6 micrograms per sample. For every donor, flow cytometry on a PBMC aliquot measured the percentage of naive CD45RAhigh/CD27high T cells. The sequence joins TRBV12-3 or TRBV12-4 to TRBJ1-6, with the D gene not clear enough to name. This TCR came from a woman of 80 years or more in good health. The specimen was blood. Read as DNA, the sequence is TGTGCCAGCAGGGGCGAAGGGAATTCACCCCTCCACTTT. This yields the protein CASRGEGNSPLHF.